Presented here are 26 T cell receptor beta chains from one specimen sequenced in a study of tumor-infiltrating lymphocytes in primary liver carcinoma. For each extraction, RNA and DNA were obtained together from around 18-30 mg of unsorted bulk tissue. cDNA specific to TCR beta was made from approximately 0.55 ug of total RNA, with a constant-region primer employed for priming. The TCR beta library was amplified through three nested multiplex PCR rounds in a modified ARM-PCR procedure. Running around 10 cycles apiece, the first two PCR rounds relied on TRBV1-TRBV30 forward primers together with a C-beta reverse primer. TCRdb re-analysed the multiplex PCR reads in MiXCR, keeping a single row per CDR3 protein. The sample has about 64,000 distinct CDR3 sequences, roughly two thirds seen once; the top ten hold under 45%. Source material: liver tumor tissue from sampling region 4. As for subset: tumor region T4, right-lateral pole. These receptors were taken from a man in his forties or fifties with primary liver carcinoma and hepatitis B virus infection.

Concerning this clonotype: This may arise from a read error, as a much more abundant clone is one base away. CDR3 protein: CASRLDSVVYSRGYTF. The DNA of the CDR3 is TGTGCCAGCCGCTTAGATTCGGTAGTCTATTCTCGAGGCTACACCTTC. The chain is built from TRBV11-2 and TRBJ1-2, with D unclear. The CDR3 loop spans 16 amino acids. Germline CDR1 is SGHAT and CDR2 is FQNNGV.

The chain employs TRBV11-1 and TRBJ2-3; no clear D. V dropped 4 bases and J dropped 1 base, with 21 bases sitting between them. The CDR3 is 18 residues long. CDR1 and CDR2 from the germline V gene are SGHAT and FQDESV (reference sequence). As DNA, the CDR3 is TGTGCCAGCAGCTCTGGAAGCTCTGTTGGAGCCCGCACAGATACGCAGTATTTT. Its translation: CASSSGSSVGARTDTQYF.

Notes on this clonotype: Compared with germline, one end of the junction differs, possibly owing to a read error. The rearrangement links TRBV5-1 to TRBJ2-3; 8 positions agree with TRBD2. Germline V gene data show CDR1 as SGHRS and CDR2 as YFSETQ. The CDR3 runs 16 residues. CDR3 in amino acids: CASNFGAGDWGDTHYF. In DNA, the CDR3 is TGCGCCAGCAACTTTGGAGCGGGGGATTGGGGAGATACGCACTATTTT.

Regarding this clonotype: A read error may produce the germline difference seen at one junction end. This chain connects TRBV6-5 to TRBJ2-3; no definite D call. The germline V gene has CDR1 MNHEY and CDR2 SVGAGI. The CDR3 is 13 amino acids. The CDR3 coding sequence is TGCGTCAACAGTCTCCAGAGCACAGATACGCAGTATTTT. This sequence encodes CVNSLQSTDTQYF.

This clonotype was counted ten times or more. A much more abundant neighbour one base away suggests this may be a read error. The chain is built from TRBV29-1 and TRBJ2-1; D unclear. This CDR3 comprises 13 residues. CDR1 and CDR2 (germline): SQVTM, ANQGSEA. Trimming took off 7 bases at V and 4 bases at J, with 14 bases between the two ends. CDR3 coding DNA: TGCAGCGCCGCGCCTGACCATTACAATGAGCAGTTCTTC. Translating gives CSAAPDHYNEQFF.

On this clonotype itself: Since no conserved phenylalanine or tryptophan closes the CDR3, a read error is the likely cause. As DNA, the CDR3 is TGTGCCAGCAGTTACTCTAGCGGGAATAGAGAGCAGTACCTC. This translates into CASSYSSGNREQYL. The V call is TRBV6-5, the J call TRBJ2-7, with 8 bases identical to TRBD2. Germline CDR1 is MNHEY and CDR2 is SVGAGI. V was pared by 0 bases and J by 7 bases, with 5 bases of the junction left unmatched. This CDR3 has 14 residues.

The chain uses TRBV4-3 and TRBJ2-3, with D possibly matching TRBD2 (6 bases). Germline CDR1 LGHNA, CDR2 YSLEER. The CDR3 sequence is 17 residues long. V lost 3 bases and J 5 bases, leaving 21 bases between the germline ends. CDR3 bases: TGCGCCAGCAGCCAGGATACCGACAAGGGAGGAATAGATACGCAGTATTTT. Its translation: CASSQDTDKGGIDTQYF.

In the case of this clonotype: A much larger clone differs by one base, so this may be a read error. Here the CDR3 DNA reads TGTGCCAGCGGCGTGGGACAGTCCTACGAGCGGTACTTC. Its protein is CASGVGQSYERYF. The J gene is TRBJ2-7, the V gene TRBV11-3, with 7 bases identical to TRBD1. Germline V lookup: CDR1 SGHNT, CDR2 YENEEA. This CDR3 spans 13 amino acids.

This clonotype showed up just once. At one end the junction does not follow the germline gene, possibly because of a read error. The chain is built from TRBV11-2 and TRBJ2-3; D gene uncertain. Germline CDR1 is SGHAT and CDR2 is FQNNGV. The CDR3 is made up of 15 amino acids. Here the CDR3 DNA reads TGTGCCGGCAGCCTCGAATACCAAAACATAGATACGCAGTATTTT. Its translation: CAGSLEYQNIDTQYF.

This sequence joins TRBV20-1 and TRBJ2-2, with 9 bases that match TRBD1. CDR1 is DFQATT, CDR2 SNEGSKA, per germline (reference sequence). CDR3 size: 15 residues. The V and J ends lost 5 bases and 6 bases, in that order; junction bases with no gene match: 10. The CDR3 DNA sequence: TGCAGTGCTCTTACCAGGGACAGGGTCGCCGGGGAGCTGTTTTTT. This gives the protein CSALTRDRVAGELFF.

This clonotype was detected ten times or more. The chain employs TRBV30 and TRBJ2-3; TRBD1 matches at 10 bases. V trimming: 0 bases; J trimming: 3 bases; junction bases outside the gene matches: 6. This CDR3 comprises 16 residues. From germline, CDR1 is GTSNPN and CDR2 SVGIG (reference sequence). For the CDR3, the DNA is TGTGCCTGGAGTGTAGGGACAGGGGCAGGGACAGATACGCAGTATTTT. Protein product: CAWSVGTGAGTDTQYF.

Of note for this clonotype: Because the CDR3 is missing its conserved closing phenylalanine or tryptophan, this is likely a read error. This chain connects TRBV29-1 to TRBJ2-1; 13 nucleotides align to TRBD2. Germline V gene data show CDR1 as SQVTM and CDR2 as ANQGSEA. This CDR3 is built from 14 residues. DNA for the CDR3: TGCAGTGTGGCGGGACTAGCGGGAAGGGTTGAGCAGTTCTTA. Protein product: CSVAGLAGRVEQFL.

This clonotype was counted many times. The J gene is TRBJ1-1, the V gene TRBV29-1, with D possibly being TRBD1 (5 bases). CDR3 length equals 13 residues. Germline CDR1 is SQVTM and CDR2 is ANQGSEA. In DNA, the CDR3 is TGCAGAGCCCTTAGGGGTTGGGACACTGAAGCTTTCTTT. Its protein product is CRALRGWDTEAFF.

In its sample, this clonotype was seen many times. The genes are TRBV28 and TRBJ2-3, with 8 bases fitting TRBD2. The CDR3 is 22 residues long. The V and J ends lost 4 bases and 2 bases, in that order; junction bases with no gene match: 26. The germline CDR1 and CDR2 sequences are MDHEN and SYDVKM. The CDR3 protein is CASSSRRTSAELAGKHTDTQYF. The CDR3 DNA reads as TGTGCCAGCAGTTCCCGCCGGACGTCGGCGGAATTAGCGGGAAAGCACACAGATACGCAGTATTTT.

Notes on this clonotype: Relative to the germline gene, one junction end is altered; a read error may explain this. V usage is TRBV29-1 and J usage is TRBJ1-1, with TRBD1 matching 8 bases. The CDR3 length is 15 residues. CDR1 and CDR2 from the germline V gene are SQVTM and ANQGSEA. CDR3 sequence: CNWSGGWGMNTEAFF. For the CDR3, the DNA is TGCAACTGGTCAGGGGGCTGGGGAATGAACACTGAAGCTTTTTTT.

This clonotype has more than one count but fewer than ten. Here the CDR3 omits its conserved ending phenylalanine or tryptophan, so a read error is the likely source. The rearrangement uses TRBV5-1 and TRBJ2-1; 16 nucleotides align to TRBD2. The junction had 7 bases not matched to a gene; V was cut back by 4 bases and J by 6 bases. There are 17 residues in the CDR3. Germline assignment: CDR1 SGHRS and CDR2 YFSETQ. The CDR3: CASSPGTSGRAINEQFL. The DNA for the CDR3 is TGCGCCAGCAGCCCCGGGACTAGCGGGAGGGCCATCAATGAGCAGTTCCTC.

On this clonotype itself: A junction end diverges from the germline sequence, so it may reflect a read error. V gene TRBV7-9 combines with J gene TRBJ2-3, with 9 bases fitting TRBD1. Germline CDR1 and CDR2: SEHNR and FQNEAQ (reference sequence). The CDR3 totals 15 residues. The CDR3 sequence: CAGSLRQGVTDTQYF. The CDR3 bases are TGTGCCGGCAGCCTAAGACAGGGGGTCACAGATACGCAGTATTTT. The full variable domain, its missing parts supplied by reference TRBV7-9 and TRBJ2-3, is DTGVSQNPRHKITKRGQNVTFRCDPISEHNRLYWYRQTLGQGPEFLTYFQNEAQLEKSRLLSDRFSAERPKGSFSTLEIQRTEQGDSAMYLCAGSLRQGVTDTQYFGPGTRLTVL.

This clonotype occurred many times. The rearrangement uses TRBV5-1 and TRBJ2-3; 10 nucleotides align to TRBD2. V dropped 4 bases and J dropped 4; count of bases not matched to a gene: 6. From germline, CDR1 is SGHRS and CDR2 YFSETQ. The CDR3 length is 15 residues. The CDR3 is CASSNVAGGADTQYF. The CDR3, as DNA: TGCGCCAGCAGCAACGTAGCGGGAGGCGCAGATACGCAGTATTTT.

This clonotype was counted a few times. Possible read error: a much larger clone is one base away. The V and J genes are TRBV11-2 and TRBJ2-3; D remains unclear. Germline assignment: CDR1 SGHAT and CDR2 FQNNGV. This CDR3 is 13 amino acids long. V lost 6 bases and J lost 6, with 13 bases in between. The CDR3 DNA sequence: TGTGCCAGCAGAAAATCCGGGTCGGATACGCAGTATTTT. This sequence encodes CASRKSGSDTQYF. The variable domain in full, with the rest retrieved from reference TRBV11-2 and TRBJ2-3, is EAGVAQSPRYKIIEKRQSVAFWCNPISGHATLYWYQQILGQGPKLLIQFQNNGVVDDSQLPKDRFSAERLKGVDSTLKIQPAKLEDSAVYLCASRKSGSDTQYFGPGTRLTVL.

The chain is built from TRBV30 and TRBJ1-3; 9 nucleotides match TRBD1. J lost 3 bases, V lost 3 bases, and 3 bases had no gene match. Germline CDR1 and CDR2: GTSNPN and SVGIG (reference sequence). The CDR3 has 14 amino acids. CDR3 nucleotide sequence: TGTGCCTGGAGGCTGACAGGGGGTGGAAACACCATATATTTT. This sequence encodes CAWRLTGGGNTIYF.

A note on this clonotype: Its ends do not fully match the called genes, so a read error is possible. The chain joins TRBV4-2 to TRBJ2-1; D perhaps matches TRBD2 (5 bases). The germline V gene encodes CDR1 LGHNA and CDR2 YNFKEQ. CDR3 length: 17 amino acids. CDR3 sequence reads: CASSQGSREGSYNEQFF. The CDR3 nucleotides read TGTGCCAGCAGCCAAGGATCCCGGGAAGGCTCCTACAATGAACAGTTCTTC.

With regard to this clonotype: Compared with germline, one end of the junction differs, possibly owing to a read error. The V and J genes are TRBV11-2 and TRBJ2-2, with a weak D call TRBD1 (5 bases). The CDR3 runs to 17 residues. From germline, CDR1 is SGHAT and CDR2 FQNNGV. CDR3 in amino acids: CVSSLALDGAKTGELFF. As DNA, the CDR3 is TGTGTCAGCAGCTTAGCATTAGATGGGGCGAAGACCGGGGAGCTGTTTTTT. Variable domain in full (rest from reference TRBV11-2 and TRBJ2-2): EAGVAQSPRYKIIEKRQSVAFWCNPISGHATLYWYQQILGQGPKLLIQFQNNGVVDDSQLPKDRFSAERLKGVDSTLKIQPAKLEDSAVYLCVSSLALDGAKTGELFFGEGSRLTVL.

The sample holds one count of this clonotype. The chain joins TRBV6-1 to TRBJ1-2; D is unclear. Germline CDR1 and CDR2: MNHNS and SASEGT. V was clipped by 6 bases and J by 4 bases, with 15 bases between them. The CDR3 covers 14 residues. The CDR3 loop reads CASRSQIQSYGYTF. The CDR3 bases are TGTGCCAGCAGGTCACAGATCCAAAGCTATGGCTACACCTTC.

Turning to this clonotype: A much larger clone lies a single base off, so this may be a read error. The J gene is TRBJ2-5, the V gene TRBV4-3; 12 positions agree with TRBD2. The CDR3 sequence is 17 residues long. Germline-derived CDR1 and CDR2 are LGHNA and YSLEER. The CDR3 region has the DNA TGCGCCATCAGCCAAGCGGCTAGCGGGAGGGCCCTGGAGACCCAGTACTTC. This translates into CAISQAASGRALETQYF.

A note on this clonotype: Sequence at one end of the junction differs from germline and may be a read error. The chain employs TRBV4-2 and TRBJ2-3; tentative D call: TRBD2 (6 bases). Germline CDR1 reads LGHNA; CDR2 reads YNFKEQ. The CDR3 is 15 amino acids. CDR3 protein: CADSQEVRRADTQYF. The CDR3 coding sequence is TGTGCCGACAGCCAAGAAGTTAGGAGGGCAGATACGCAGTATTTC.

Note on this clonotype: A read error may account for a junction end that differs from germline. The chain carries TRBV11-1 and TRBJ2-1, with 8 bases matching TRBD1. Per germline, CDR1 SGHAT and CDR2 FQDESV (reference sequence). The CDR3 spans 16 residues. The CDR3 DNA reads TGTACTAGCAGCTTAGCGGACAGGGCGTACCACAATGAGCAGTGCTTC. This gives the protein CTSSLADRAYHNEQCF.